The clone carrying this T cell receptor beta chain has just a few counts. The data were taken from a study of T cell changes during pregnancy in multiple sclerosis. This CDR3 has 14 amino acids. Germline lookup yields CDR1 SGHAT and CDR2 FQNNGV. The trim removed 7 bases at V and 4 bases at J, leaving 8 bases unmatched. Profiling relied on immunoSEQ multiplex PCR, and the TCRdb table lists in-frame clones only, not all of them. This sample carries more than 95,000 clones, approximately 93% of them seen once, and the ten largest clones take 0.99%. The chain combines TRBV11-2 with TRBJ1-1, with TRBD1 matching 8 bases. The sample was peripheral blood, taken after pregnancy. This sequence was found in a female donor with multiple sclerosis, enrolled in a pregnancy study. In DNA, the CDR3 is TGTGCCAGCACCCCGTTGCAGGGGGCCACTGAAGCTTTCTTT. It translates to CASTPLQGATEAFF.